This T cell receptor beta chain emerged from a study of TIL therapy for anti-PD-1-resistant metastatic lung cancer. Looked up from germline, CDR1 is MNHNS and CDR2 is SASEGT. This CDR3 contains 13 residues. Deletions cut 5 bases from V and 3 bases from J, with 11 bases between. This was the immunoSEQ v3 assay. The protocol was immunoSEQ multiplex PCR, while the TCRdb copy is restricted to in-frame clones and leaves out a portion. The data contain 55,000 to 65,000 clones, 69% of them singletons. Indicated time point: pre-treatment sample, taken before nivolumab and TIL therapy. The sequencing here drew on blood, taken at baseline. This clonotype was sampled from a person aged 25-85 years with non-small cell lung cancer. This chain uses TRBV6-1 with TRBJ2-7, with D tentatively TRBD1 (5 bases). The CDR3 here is CASSRTLNYEQYF. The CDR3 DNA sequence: TGTGCCAGCAGTCGGACATTGAACTACGAGCAGTACTTC.